This is a list of T cell receptor beta chains from one sample in a study of control samples from healthy donors and cancer patients. Generated by immunoSEQ multiplex PCR, the TCRdb table keeps only in-frame clones and is missing some. The table records some 110,000 clones, 85% to 90% of them present only once. The sequenced material came from blood. The receptors derive from a woman aged 70-85 years in good health. CDR3s include the opening cysteine and the closing phenylalanine or tryptophan. The D gene is left open where the match is weak. The size of a clone is reported for some rows only, either as once, few or many, or as a class for expanded clones.

abundance | j_gene | d_gene | v_gene | CDR3aa | CDR3nt
few | TRBJ1-1 | - | TRBV7-2 | CASSLVRENTEAFF | TGTGCCAGCAGCTTAGTCCGGGAGAACACTGAAGCTTTCTTT
- | TRBJ2-5 | TRBD2 | TRBV6-5 | CASRGLAGQETQYF | TGTGCCAGCAGAGGACTAGCGGGCCAAGAGACCCAGTACTTC
- | TRBJ2-1 | TRBD2 | TRBV6-2/TRBV6-3 | CASSSPLAGAYNEQFF | TGTGCCAGCAGTTCCCCACTAGCGGGGGCCTACAATGAGCAGTTCTTC
- | TRBJ1-5 | - | TRBV6-6 | CASSYPTRVGNQPQHF | TGTGCCAGCAGTTATCCGACCCGGGTGGGCAATCAGCCCCAGCATTTT
- | TRBJ1-4 | TRBD1 | TRBV5-6 | CASSSRGANEKLFF | TGTGCCAGCAGCTCCAGGGGGGCTAATGAAAAACTGTTTTTT
few | TRBJ1-5 | TRBD1 | TRBV6-6 | CASSQGQIGYQPQHF | TGTGCCAGCAGTCAGGGACAGATCGGCTATCAGCCCCAGCATTTT
few | TRBJ2-6 | TRBD1 | TRBV24-1 | CATSEGQGTPGANVLTF | TGTGCCACCAGTGAAGGACAGGGAACCCCTGGGGCCAACGTCCTGACTTTC
- | TRBJ1-6 | TRBD1 | TRBV10-2 | CASRDGQGNSPLHF | TGCGCCAGCAGAGATGGACAGGGAAATTCACCCCTCCACTTT
- | TRBJ2-2 | - | TRBV10-3 | CAISEGTGELFF | TGTGCCATCAGTGAGGGGACCGGGGAGCTGTTTTTT
once | TRBJ2-2 | TRBD1 | TRBV10-3 | CAIRGTDTGELFF | TGTGCCATCAGGGGGACAGACACCGGGGAGCTGTTTTTT
- | TRBJ2-2 | TRBD1 | TRBV11-3 | CASSLGPLVRNRGNTGELFF | TGTGCCAGCAGCTTAGGCCCCCTTGTCAGAAACAGGGGAAACACCGGGGAGCTGTTTTTT
once | TRBJ1-2 | - | TRBV13 | CASSPSGGYYGYTF | TGTGCCAGCTCCCCTTCGGGGGGATACTATGGCTACACCTTC
- | TRBJ1-2 | TRBD1 | TRBV25-1 | CASSSPGQGNYGYTF | TGTGCCAGCAGTTCACCGGGACAGGGGAACTATGGCTACACCTTC
- | TRBJ1-1 | - | TRBV12-3/TRBV12-4 | CASSPGGTEAFF | TGTGCCAGCAGTCCCGGGGGCACTGAAGCTTTCTTT
- | TRBJ1-4 | - | TRBV7-9 | CASTFSGGNEKLFF | TGTGCCAGCACCTTTAGTGGGGGCAATGAAAAACTGTTTTTT
few | TRBJ2-7 | - | TRBV12-3/TRBV12-4 | CASSTGLHEQYF | TGTGCCAGCAGCACAGGGTTGCACGAGCAGTACTTC
- | TRBJ2-3 | TRBD2 | TRBV5-1 | CASSTGTSGSRNPDTQYF | TGCGCCAGCTCCACCGGGACTAGCGGGAGCCGTAACCCAGATACGCAGTATTTT
- | TRBJ2-1 | TRBD1 | TRBV6-6 | CASSGTGANSEQFF | TGTGCCAGCAGCGGGACAGGGGCCAACAGTGAGCAGTTCTTC
- | TRBJ1-2 | TRBD1 | TRBV19 | CASSPQRGTGGGYTF | TGTGCCAGTAGTCCCCAACGTGGGACAGGCGGTGGCTACACCTTC
- | TRBJ2-1 | - | TRBV11-2 | CASSLGAGTYNEQFF | TGTGCCAGCAGCTTAGGGGCGGGTACGTACAATGAGCAGTTCTTC
- | TRBJ2-7 | - | TRBV3-1/TRBV3-2 | CASSPEAIAYEQYF | TGTGCCAGCAGCCCGGAGGCCATAGCCTACGAGCAGTACTTC
- | TRBJ2-4 | TRBD2 | TRBV7-6 | CASSLGLTSGGAGAKNIQYF | TGTGCCAGCAGCCTAGGACTGACTAGCGGGGGGGCTGGGGCCAAAAACATTCAGTACTTC
- | TRBJ1-2 | - | TRBV14 | CASSQDRRGGGYTF | TGTGCCAGCAGCCAAGATCGGAGGGGAGGCGGCTACACCTTC
once | TRBJ2-1 | - | TRBV5-1 | CASRRDMRGRGDGEQFF | TGCGCCAGCAGGCGGGATATGAGGGGACGGGGTGACGGTGAGCAGTTCTTC
- | TRBJ2-3 | TRBD2 | TRBV14 | CASSTRTSGGLSTDTQYF | TGTGCCAGCAGCACACGGACTAGCGGGGGGCTAAGCACAGATACGCAGTATTTT